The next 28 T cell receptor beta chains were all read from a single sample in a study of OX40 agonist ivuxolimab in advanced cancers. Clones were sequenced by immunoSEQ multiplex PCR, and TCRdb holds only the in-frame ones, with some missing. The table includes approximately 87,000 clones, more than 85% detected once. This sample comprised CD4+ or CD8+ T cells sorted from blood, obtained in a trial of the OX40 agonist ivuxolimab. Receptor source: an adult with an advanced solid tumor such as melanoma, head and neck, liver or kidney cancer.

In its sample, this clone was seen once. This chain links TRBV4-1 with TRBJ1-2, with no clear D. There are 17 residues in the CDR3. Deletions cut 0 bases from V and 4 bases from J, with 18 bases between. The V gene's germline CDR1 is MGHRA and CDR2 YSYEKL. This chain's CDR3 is CASSQELRAAGSYGYTF. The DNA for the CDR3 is TGCGCCAGCAGCCAAGAACTAAGGGCCGCCGGATCCTATGGCTACACCTTC.

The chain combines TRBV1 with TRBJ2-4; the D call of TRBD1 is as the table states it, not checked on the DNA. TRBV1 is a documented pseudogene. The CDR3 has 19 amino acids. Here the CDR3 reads CTSSQDKDRGRPGAGIQYF. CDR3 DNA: TGCACCAGCAGCCAAGACAAGGACAGGGGGCGCCCCGGTGCGGGCATTCAGTACTTC.

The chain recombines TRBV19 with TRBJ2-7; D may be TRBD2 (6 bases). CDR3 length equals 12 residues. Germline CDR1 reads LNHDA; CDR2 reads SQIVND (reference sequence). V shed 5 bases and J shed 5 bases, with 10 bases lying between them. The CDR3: CASSPSADEQYF. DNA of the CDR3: TGTGCCAGTAGTCCTAGCGCGGACGAGCAGTACTTC.

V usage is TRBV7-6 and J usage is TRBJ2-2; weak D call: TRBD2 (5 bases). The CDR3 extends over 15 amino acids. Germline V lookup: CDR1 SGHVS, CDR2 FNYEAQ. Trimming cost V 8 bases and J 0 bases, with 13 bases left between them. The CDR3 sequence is CASGAQAANTGELFF. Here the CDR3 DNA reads TGTGCCAGCGGAGCCCAAGCGGCGAACACCGGGGAGCTGTTTTTT.

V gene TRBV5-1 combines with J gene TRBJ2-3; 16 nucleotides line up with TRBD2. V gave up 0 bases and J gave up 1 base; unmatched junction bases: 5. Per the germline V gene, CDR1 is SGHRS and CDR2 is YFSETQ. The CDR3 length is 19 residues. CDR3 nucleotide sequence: TGCGCCAGCAGCTTGGCCGGGACTAGCGGGGGGGCCGGCACAGATACGCAGTATTTT. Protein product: CASSLAGTSGGAGTDTQYF. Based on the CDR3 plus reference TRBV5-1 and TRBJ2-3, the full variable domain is KAGVTQTPRYLIKTRGQQVTLSCSPISGHRSVSWYQQTPGQGLQFLFEYFSETQRNKGNFPGRFSGRQFSNSRSEMNVSTLELGDSALYLCASSLAGTSGGAGTDTQYFGPGTRLTVL.

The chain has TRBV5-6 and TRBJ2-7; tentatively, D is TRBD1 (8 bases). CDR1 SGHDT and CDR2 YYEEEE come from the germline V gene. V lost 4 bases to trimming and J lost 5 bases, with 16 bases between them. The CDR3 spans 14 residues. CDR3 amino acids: CASSPGGQVHEQYF. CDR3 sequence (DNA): TGTGCCAGCAGCCCGGGGGGACAGGTCCACGAGCAGTACTTC.

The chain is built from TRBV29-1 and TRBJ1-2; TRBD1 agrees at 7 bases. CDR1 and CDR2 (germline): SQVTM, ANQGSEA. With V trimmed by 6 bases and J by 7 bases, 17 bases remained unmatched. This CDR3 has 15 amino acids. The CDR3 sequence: CSVLAPGQRTIGYTF. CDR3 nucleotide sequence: TGCAGCGTCCTAGCTCCGGGACAGCGGACGATTGGCTACACCTTC.

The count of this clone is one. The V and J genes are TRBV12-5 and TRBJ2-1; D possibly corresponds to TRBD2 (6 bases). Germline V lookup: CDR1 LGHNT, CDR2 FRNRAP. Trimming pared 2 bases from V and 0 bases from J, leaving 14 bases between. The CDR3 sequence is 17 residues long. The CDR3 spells CASGLTTRGSSYNEQFF. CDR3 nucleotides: TGTGCTAGTGGTTTGACTACACGGGGGAGCTCCTACAATGAGCAGTTCTTC.

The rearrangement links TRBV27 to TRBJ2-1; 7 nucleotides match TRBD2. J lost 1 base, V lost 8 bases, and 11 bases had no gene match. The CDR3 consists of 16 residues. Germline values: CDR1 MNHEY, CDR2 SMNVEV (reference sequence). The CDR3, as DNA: TGTGCCAGCTTCTCTTTCGCGGGAGCGTCCTACAATGAGCAGTTCTTC. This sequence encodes CASFSFAGASYNEQFF.

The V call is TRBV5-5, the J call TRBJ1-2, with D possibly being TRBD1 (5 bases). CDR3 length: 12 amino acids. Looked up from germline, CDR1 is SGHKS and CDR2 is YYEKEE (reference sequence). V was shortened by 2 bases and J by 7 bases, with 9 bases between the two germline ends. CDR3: CASSLGTSGYTF. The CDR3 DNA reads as TGTGCCAGCAGCTTAGGGACCTCTGGCTACACCTTC.

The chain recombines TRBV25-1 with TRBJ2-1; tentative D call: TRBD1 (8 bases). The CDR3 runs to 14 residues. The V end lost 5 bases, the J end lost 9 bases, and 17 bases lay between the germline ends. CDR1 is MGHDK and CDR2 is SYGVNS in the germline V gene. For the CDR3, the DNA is TGTGCCAGCAGTTTAGGACAGGGAGGGAGTGAGCAGTTCTTC. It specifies CASSLGQGGSEQFF.

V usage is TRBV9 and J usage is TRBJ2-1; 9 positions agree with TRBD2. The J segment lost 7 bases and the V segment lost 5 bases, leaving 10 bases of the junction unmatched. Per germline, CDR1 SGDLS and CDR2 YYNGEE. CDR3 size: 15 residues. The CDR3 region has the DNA TGTGCCAGCAGGGGAGTAGCGGGAGTGGAAAATGAGCAGTTCTTC. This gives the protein CASRGVAGVENEQFF.

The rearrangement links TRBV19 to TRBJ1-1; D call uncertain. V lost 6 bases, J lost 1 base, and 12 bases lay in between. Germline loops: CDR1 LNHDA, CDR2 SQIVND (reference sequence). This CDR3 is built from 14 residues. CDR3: CASRNARKNTEAFF. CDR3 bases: TGTGCCAGTAGAAATGCCAGAAAGAACACTGAAGCTTTCTTT. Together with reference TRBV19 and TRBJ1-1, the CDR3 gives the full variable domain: DGGITQSPKYLFRKEGQNVTLSCEQNLNHDAMYWYRQDPGQGLRLIYYSQIVNDFQKGDIAEGYSVSREKKESFPLTVTSAQKNPTAFYLCASRNARKNTEAFFGQGTRLTVV.

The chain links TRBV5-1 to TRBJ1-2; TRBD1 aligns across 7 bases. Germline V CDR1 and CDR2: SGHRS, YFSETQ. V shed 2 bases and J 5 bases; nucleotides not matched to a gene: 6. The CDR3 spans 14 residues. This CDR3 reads CASSLAGDRYGYTF. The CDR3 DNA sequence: TGCGCCAGCAGCTTAGCTGGGGACAGATATGGCTACACCTTC.

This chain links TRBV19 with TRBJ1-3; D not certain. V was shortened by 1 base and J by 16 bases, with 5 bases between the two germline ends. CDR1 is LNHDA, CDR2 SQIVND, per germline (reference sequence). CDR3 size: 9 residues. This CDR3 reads CASSIATYF. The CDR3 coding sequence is TGTGCCAGTAGTATAGCCACGTATTTT.

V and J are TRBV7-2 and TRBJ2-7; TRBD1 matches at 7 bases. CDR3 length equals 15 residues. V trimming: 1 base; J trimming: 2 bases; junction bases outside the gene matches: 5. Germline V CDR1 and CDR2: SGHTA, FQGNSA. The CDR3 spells CASSLEGQSTYEQYF. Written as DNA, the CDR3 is TGTGCCAGCAGCTTAGAGGGACAGAGTACCTACGAGCAGTACTTC.

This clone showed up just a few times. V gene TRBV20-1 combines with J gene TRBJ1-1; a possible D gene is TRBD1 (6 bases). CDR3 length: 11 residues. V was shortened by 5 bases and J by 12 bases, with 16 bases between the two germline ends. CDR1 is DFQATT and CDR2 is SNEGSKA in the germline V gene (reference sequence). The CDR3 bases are TGCAGTGCTTTCCGACAGGTCCGGTCTTTCTTT. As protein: CSAFRQVRSFF.

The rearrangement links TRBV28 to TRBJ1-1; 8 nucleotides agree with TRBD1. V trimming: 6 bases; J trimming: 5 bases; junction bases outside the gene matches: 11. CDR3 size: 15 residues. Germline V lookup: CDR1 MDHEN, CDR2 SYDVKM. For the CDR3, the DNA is TGTGCCAGCAGCCCTACCGACAGGGGAGGAACTGAAGCTTTCTTT. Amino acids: CASSPTDRGGTEAFF.

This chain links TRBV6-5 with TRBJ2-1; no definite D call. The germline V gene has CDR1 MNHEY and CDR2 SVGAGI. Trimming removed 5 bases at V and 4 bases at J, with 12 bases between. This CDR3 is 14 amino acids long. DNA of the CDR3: TGTGCCAGCAGTGATGACACCGTTTACAATGAGCAGTTCTTC. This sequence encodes CASSDDTVYNEQFF.

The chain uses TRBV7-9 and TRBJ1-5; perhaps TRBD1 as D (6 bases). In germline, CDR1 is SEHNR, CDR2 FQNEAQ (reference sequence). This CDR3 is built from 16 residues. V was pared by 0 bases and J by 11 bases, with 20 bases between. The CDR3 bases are TGTGCCAGCAGCTTAGCGGGGTCAGGGGCGTCAGGGGCCCAGCATTTT. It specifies CASSLAGSGASGAQHF. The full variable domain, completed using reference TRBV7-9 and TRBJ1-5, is DTGVSQNPRHKITKRGQNVTFRCDPISEHNRLYWYRQTLGQGPEFLTYFQNEAQLEKSRLLSDRFSAERPKGSFSTLEIQRTEQGDSAMYLCASSLAGSGASGAQHFGDGTRLSIL.

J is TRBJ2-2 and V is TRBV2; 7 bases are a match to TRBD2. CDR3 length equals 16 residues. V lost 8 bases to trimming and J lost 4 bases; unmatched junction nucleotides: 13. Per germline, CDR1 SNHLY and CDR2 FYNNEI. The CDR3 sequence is CASGTGLAGFTGELFF. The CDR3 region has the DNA TGTGCCAGCGGAACGGGATTAGCGGGTTTCACCGGGGAGCTGTTTTTT.

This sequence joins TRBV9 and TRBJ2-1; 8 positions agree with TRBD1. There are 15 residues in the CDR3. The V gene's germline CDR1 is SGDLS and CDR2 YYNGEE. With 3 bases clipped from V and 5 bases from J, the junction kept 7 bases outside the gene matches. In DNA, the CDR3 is TGTGCCAGCAGCGAACAGGGGGATTTAGACAATGAGCAGTTCTTC. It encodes CASSEQGDLDNEQFF.

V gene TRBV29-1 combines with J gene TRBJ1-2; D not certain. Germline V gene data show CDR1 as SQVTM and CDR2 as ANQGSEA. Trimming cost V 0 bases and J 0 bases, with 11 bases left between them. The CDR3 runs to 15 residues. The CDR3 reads CSVEDSGVPNYGYTF. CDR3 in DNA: TGCAGCGTTGAAGATAGCGGGGTTCCTAACTATGGCTACACCTTC.

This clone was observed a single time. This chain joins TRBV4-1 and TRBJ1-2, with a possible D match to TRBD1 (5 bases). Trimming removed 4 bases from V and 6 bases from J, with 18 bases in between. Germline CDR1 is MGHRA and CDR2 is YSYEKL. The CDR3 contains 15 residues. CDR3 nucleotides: TGCGCCAGCAGCCTGGGACGCCAGAAGGGGAATGGCTACACCTTC. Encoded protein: CASSLGRQKGNGYTF.

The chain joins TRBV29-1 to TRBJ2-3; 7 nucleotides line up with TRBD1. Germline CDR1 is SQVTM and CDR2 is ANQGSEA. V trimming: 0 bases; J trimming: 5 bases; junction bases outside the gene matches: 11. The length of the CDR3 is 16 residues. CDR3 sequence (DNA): TGCAGCGTTGAAGAGCCAACCCGCCGACAGGGAGATACGCAGTATTTT. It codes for CSVEEPTRRQGDTQYF.

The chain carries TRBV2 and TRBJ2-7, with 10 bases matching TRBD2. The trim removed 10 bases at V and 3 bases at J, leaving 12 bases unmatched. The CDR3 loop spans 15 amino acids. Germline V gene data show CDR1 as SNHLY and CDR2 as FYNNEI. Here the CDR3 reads CATLLSGRSLYEQYF. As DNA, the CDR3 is TGTGCCACCCTTCTTAGCGGGAGGTCTCTCTACGAGCAGTACTTC.

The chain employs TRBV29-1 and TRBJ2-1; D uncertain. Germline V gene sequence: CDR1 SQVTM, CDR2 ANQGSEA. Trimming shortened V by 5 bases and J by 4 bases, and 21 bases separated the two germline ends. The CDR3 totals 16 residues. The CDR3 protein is CSVLWDPNILYNEQFF. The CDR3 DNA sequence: TGCAGCGTTCTTTGGGATCCCAACATACTGTACAATGAGCAGTTCTTC.

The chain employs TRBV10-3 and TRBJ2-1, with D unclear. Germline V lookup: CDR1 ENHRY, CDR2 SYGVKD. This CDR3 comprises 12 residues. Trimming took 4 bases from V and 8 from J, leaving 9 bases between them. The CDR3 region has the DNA TGTGCCATCAGTGGAGGTGACCATGAGCAGTTCTTC. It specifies CAISGGDHEQFF.